The 5 T cell receptor beta chains presented below share a single source sample, sequenced in a study of cytomegalovirus exposure and HLA in healthy donors. Both 60 Vbeta primers and 13 Jbeta primers went into the PCR. TCRdb keeps only in-frame clones here, not all; method: immunoSEQ multiplex PCR. Here the sample spans approximately 150,000 clones, approximately 75% being singletons. Sequencing was performed on PBMCs. Receptor source: a man younger than 40 in good health and CMV-seropositive.

The chain is built from TRBV7-2 and TRBJ2-7, with D perhaps TRBD1 (7 bases). This CDR3 contains 15 residues. Per germline, CDR1 SGHTA and CDR2 FQGNSA. Trimming left V 2 bases short and J 9 bases short, with 20 bases between. CDR3 DNA: TGTGCCAGCAGCTTACCCCAGGGGGGATCCCTTGTGCAGTACTTC. It specifies CASSLPQGGSLVQYF.

V is TRBV6-5 and J is TRBJ2-3, with a weak D call TRBD1 (5 bases). CDR3 length equals 15 residues. V was shortened by 7 bases and J by 0 bases, with 14 bases between the two germline ends. Looked up from germline, CDR1 is MNHEY and CDR2 is SVGAGI. CDR3 in amino acids: CASTPRTPSTDTQYF. CDR3 bases: TGTGCCAGCACCCCAAGGACACCTAGCACAGATACGCAGTATTTT.

The chain carries TRBV6-5 and TRBJ1-1; D is perhaps TRBD1 (5 bases). The CDR3 is made up of 14 amino acids. Germline V lookup: CDR1 MNHEY, CDR2 SVGAGI. The V end was cut by 10 bases, the J end by 7 bases, with 22 bases between. CDR3 coding DNA: TGTGCCACCAAGGCCACGGTAGGGGTAGGTGAAGCTTTCTTT. Its translation is CATKATVGVGEAFF.

The rearrangement links TRBV6-5 to TRBJ2-7; perhaps TRBD2 as D (5 bases). Germline CDR1 and CDR2: MNHEY and SVGAGI. Trimming removed 4 bases from V and 1 base from J, with 8 bases in between. The CDR3 has 13 residues. CDR3 sequence (DNA): TGTGCCAGCAGTTTGAGAGGGTCCTACGAGCAGTACTTC. The encoded protein is CASSLRGSYEQYF.

This clone appeared a single time. The rearrangement links TRBV7-9 to TRBJ1-4, with D uncertain. Per the germline V gene, CDR1 is SEHNR and CDR2 is FQNEAQ (reference sequence). The V end was cut by 1 base, the J end by 8 bases, with 17 bases between. This CDR3 comprises 16 residues. CDR3 residues: CASSLGGYMVVEKLFF. As DNA, the CDR3 is TGTGCCAGCAGCTTAGGAGGATACATGGTTGTCGAAAAACTGTTTTTT. Together with reference TRBV7-9 and TRBJ1-4, the CDR3 gives the full variable domain: DTGVSQNPRHKITKRGQNVTFRCDPISEHNRLYWYRQTLGQGPEFLTYFQNEAQLEKSRLLSDRFSAERPKGSFSTLEIQRTEQGDSAMYLCASSLGGYMVVEKLFFGSGTQLSVL.